Listed here are 27 T cell receptor beta chains from one sample, sequenced in a study of shared clonotypes between healthy human individuals. Naive-designated CD8 cells lacked CD45RO, were positively enriched for CCR7, and omitted terminally differentiated effector memory CD45RA+ cells. Profiled with immunoSEQ multiplex PCR; TCRdb holds only in-frame clones, not every one. The data contain about 2 million clones, about 95% of them singletons. Material: naive CD8+ T cells sorted from blood. These receptors were taken from a man between 18 and 29 years old in good health.

The chain recombines TRBV10-2 with TRBJ1-5, with D hard to call. The CDR3 totals 15 residues. Germline V CDR1 and CDR2: WSHSY, SAAADI. Trimming cost V 3 bases and J 2 bases, with 11 bases left between them. The CDR3 DNA reads as TGCGCCAGCAGTGATCTTTCCGGGGGCAATCAGCCCCAGCATTTT. Its protein product is CASSDLSGGNQPQHF.

Of note for this clone: Other DNA sequences in the same sample also yield this CDR3. The chain links TRBV7-9 to TRBJ2-1; D gene uncertain. The germline gives CDR1 SEHNR, CDR2 FQNEAQ (reference sequence). V was trimmed by 5 bases and J by 1 base, leaving 12 bases between them. This CDR3 spans 15 amino acids. CDR3 in DNA: TGTGCCAGCAGCCCCCCCTTGAGGTCCTACAATGAGCAGTTCTTC. Translated: CASSPPLRSYNEQFF.

The chain couples TRBV5-4 to TRBJ1-2; D uncertain. Deletions cut 0 bases from V and 4 bases from J, with 10 bases between. CDR3 size: 14 residues. CDR1 and CDR2 (germline): SGHNT, YYREEE (reference sequence). In DNA, the CDR3 is TGTGCCAGCAGCTTGGAAACAGCACGCTATGGCTACACCTTC. It yields the protein CASSLETARYGYTF.

This chain uses TRBV4-3 with TRBJ2-7; TRBD2 agrees at 9 bases. This CDR3 spans 16 amino acids. V dropped 0 bases and J dropped 4; count of bases not matched to a gene: 7. Germline V gives CDR1 LGHNA, CDR2 YSLEER. CDR3 protein: CASSQDIALAGYEQYF. Here the CDR3 DNA reads TGCGCCAGCAGCCAAGATATCGCACTAGCGGGTTACGAGCAGTACTTC.

The V call is TRBV7-3, the J call TRBJ2-7; 7 bases line up with TRBD1. CDR1 SGHTA and CDR2 FQGTGA come from the germline V gene. This CDR3 has 15 residues. The trim removed 5 bases at V and 5 bases at J, leaving 12 bases unmatched. CDR3 sequence reads: CASSPGDDRDHEQYF. CDR3 in DNA: TGTGCCAGCAGCCCAGGTGATGACAGGGATCACGAGCAGTACTTC.

The chain carries TRBV29-1 and TRBJ2-1; D uncertain. Germline assignment: CDR1 SQVTM and CDR2 ANQGSEA. V lost 0 bases and J lost 6, with 15 bases in between. The CDR3 contains 15 residues. CDR3 coding DNA: TGCAGCGTTGAAGATCACGGCGGTGCCTTCAATGAGCAGTTCTTC. Protein: CSVEDHGGAFNEQFF.

This chain links TRBV4-1 with TRBJ2-3; TRBD2 is a possible D gene (5 bases). CDR1 is MGHRA and CDR2 is YSYEKL in the germline V gene. V shed 0 bases and J shed 3 bases, with 13 bases lying between them. The CDR3 runs 16 residues. The CDR3 bases are TGCGCCAGCAGCCAAGATGAGGGAGTGGGAACAGATACGCAGTATTTT. Translated: CASSQDEGVGTDTQYF.

The chain recombines TRBV4-3 with TRBJ2-7, with D perhaps being TRBD1 or TRBD2 (6 bases each). The CDR3 consists of 15 residues. The V end lost 1 base, the J end lost 0 bases, and 10 bases lay between the germline ends. Germline CDR1 and CDR2: LGHNA and YSLEER. The CDR3 sequence: CASSQGGGNSYEQYF. The CDR3, as DNA: TGCGCCAGCAGCCAAGGAGGGGGGAACTCCTACGAGCAGTACTTC.

Of note for this clone: Other DNA sequences of this sample code for an identical CDR3. V and J are TRBV27 and TRBJ2-7; no clear D gene. V was trimmed by 3 bases and J by 2 bases, leaving 8 bases between them. The CDR3 sequence is 13 residues long. Per the germline V gene, CDR1 is MNHEY and CDR2 is SMNVEV (reference sequence). The CDR3: CASSFGATYEQYF. CDR3 bases: TGTGCCAGCAGTTTCGGTGCCACCTACGAGCAGTACTTC.

This chain links TRBV5-4 with TRBJ1-2, with D possibly being TRBD1 (6 bases). In germline, CDR1 is SGHNT, CDR2 YYREEE (reference sequence). The V end lost 0 bases, the J end lost 7 bases, and 16 bases lay between the germline ends. The CDR3 contains 15 residues. The CDR3 loop is CASSLEDWGLFGYTF. For the CDR3, the DNA is TGTGCCAGCAGCTTGGAGGATTGGGGGCTCTTTGGCTACACCTTC.

V gene TRBV19 combines with J gene TRBJ2-2; unclear D gene. This CDR3 has 14 residues. In germline, CDR1 is LNHDA, CDR2 SQIVND (reference sequence). The V gene lost 5 bases and the J gene lost 7 bases, with 14 bases spanning the gap. The CDR3 loop reads CASSLSRLGGELFF. In DNA, the CDR3 is TGTGCCAGTAGTCTCTCCCGATTGGGCGGGGAGCTGTTTTTT.

The J gene is TRBJ1-6, the V gene TRBV2, with 9 positions matching TRBD1. With V trimmed by 2 bases and J by 10 bases, 12 bases remained unmatched. From germline, CDR1 is SNHLY and CDR2 FYNNEI. There are 17 residues in the CDR3. The chain's CDR3 is CASSEIGDRVVGSPLHF. The CDR3, as DNA: TGTGCCAGCAGTGAAATAGGGGACAGGGTGGTTGGGTCACCCCTCCACTTT.

This clone appeared once. The chain links TRBV30 to TRBJ2-7; 12 positions match TRBD2. Looked up from germline, CDR1 is GTSNPN and CDR2 is SVGIG (reference sequence). The CDR3 has 14 residues. Unmatched junction bases numbered 7, after V lost 3 bases and J lost 7 bases. DNA for the CDR3: TGTGCCTGGAGGAGACTAGCGGGAGCAGAAGAGCAGTACTTC. Translated, it gives CAWRRLAGAEEQYF.

The J gene is TRBJ1-2, the V gene TRBV11-2, with D tentatively TRBD1 (5 bases). The length of the CDR3 is 14 residues. The germline CDR1 and CDR2 sequences are SGHAT and FQNNGV. V was shortened by 0 bases and J by 8 bases, with 13 bases between the two germline ends. CDR3 in amino acids: CASSLEGDLDGYTF. For the CDR3, the DNA is TGTGCCAGCAGCTTAGAAGGGGATCTAGACGGCTACACCTTC.

Comments on this clone: Other DNA sequences of this sample code for an identical CDR3. CDR3 sequence reads: CASSLSVSYEQYF. The CDR3 DNA reads TGCGCCAGCAGCCTCAGCGTCTCCTACGAGCAGTACTTC. V and J are TRBV5-1 and TRBJ2-7, with D unresolved. Germline V gene data show CDR1 as SGHRS and CDR2 as YFSETQ. With 4 bases removed from V and 0 bases from J, the gap between germline ends came to 8 bases. This CDR3 is built from 13 residues.

The chain couples TRBV19 to TRBJ1-3; D remains unclear. Germline CDR1 reads LNHDA; CDR2 reads SQIVND (reference sequence). The CDR3 extends over 14 amino acids. The V end was cut by 0 bases, the J end by 0 bases, with 3 bases between. CDR3 region: CASSIDSSGNTIYF. The CDR3 nucleotides are TGTGCCAGTAGTATAGACAGCTCTGGAAACACCATATATTTT.

The chain employs TRBV4-1 and TRBJ2-2; unclear D gene. Germline-derived CDR1 and CDR2 are MGHRA and YSYEKL. Trimming removed 1 base at V and 6 bases at J, with 18 bases between. The CDR3 extends over 17 amino acids. CDR3: CASSQVNRLVSPGELFF. The CDR3 bases are TGCGCCAGCAGCCAAGTTAATCGTCTCGTATCCCCCGGGGAGCTGTTTTTT.

V and J are TRBV27 and TRBJ2-3; 8 bases fit TRBD2. CDR3 length equals 15 residues. Germline loops: CDR1 MNHEY, CDR2 SMNVEV (reference sequence). J was trimmed by 4 bases and V by 2 bases; bases with no gene match: 5. In nucleotides, the CDR3 is TGTGCCAGCAGTTTAGCGGGACTAGACTCAGATACGCAGTATTTT. The encoded protein is CASSLAGLDSDTQYF.

The chain has TRBV10-2 and TRBJ1-4, with D tentatively TRBD1 (6 bases). This CDR3 comprises 15 residues. Looked up from germline, CDR1 is WSHSY and CDR2 is SAAADI. The germline V and J ends were trimmed by 4 bases and 8 bases, with 17 bases remaining between them. CDR3 region: CASSGVQGGTEKLFF. CDR3 coding DNA: TGCGCCAGCAGTGGCGTACAGGGAGGTACGGAAAAACTGTTTTTT.

This clone was seen once. The chain uses TRBV5-4 and TRBJ2-5; 9 bases align to TRBD1. The germline V gene has CDR1 SGHNT and CDR2 YYREEE (reference sequence). The CDR3 spans 14 residues. V gave up 5 bases and J gave up 5 bases; unmatched junction bases: 7. The CDR3: CASRPDRGWETQYF. CDR3 coding DNA: TGTGCCAGCAGGCCGGACAGGGGCTGGGAGACCCAGTACTTC.

The chain is built from TRBV6-6 and TRBJ1-2; TRBD1 aligns across 7 bases. The germline gives CDR1 MNHNY, CDR2 SVGAGI (reference sequence). The CDR3 length is 14 residues. V shed 2 bases and J 5 bases; nucleotides not matched to a gene: 5. The CDR3 sequence is CASSYADRDYGYTF. CDR3 coding DNA: TGTGCCAGCAGTTACGCTGACAGGGATTATGGCTACACCTTC.

Here the CDR3 DNA reads TGTGCCAGCAGCAGAGGGACAGGCGGGATCGATGGCTACACCTTC. Its protein product is CASSRGTGGIDGYTF. The chain has TRBV9 and TRBJ1-2; 8 bases fit TRBD1. Germline-derived CDR1 and CDR2 are SGDLS and YYNGEE. The CDR3 sequence is 15 residues long. V lost 4 bases, J lost 6 bases, and 11 bases stayed unmatched.

The chain links TRBV7-9 to TRBJ2-3; the D is unclear. The CDR3 contains 12 residues. Germline lookup yields CDR1 SEHNR and CDR2 FQNEAQ (reference sequence). V lost 6 bases, J lost 3 bases, and 7 bases lay in between. DNA of the CDR3: TGTGCCAGCAGACCTCATACAGATACGCAGTATTTT. The encoded protein is CASRPHTDTQYF.

The genes are TRBV5-6 and TRBJ1-6; the D is unclear. V lost 4 bases, J lost 6 bases, and 11 bases lay in between. Germline V gene sequence: CDR1 SGHDT, CDR2 YYEEEE. The CDR3 length is 14 residues. In DNA form, the CDR3 reads TGTGCCAGCAGCATGGGCGGCCCTAATTCACCCCTCCACTTT. It translates to CASSMGGPNSPLHF. Full variable domain (missing parts from reference TRBV5-6 and TRBJ1-6): DAGVTQSPTHLIKTRGQQVTLRCSPKSGHDTVSWYQQALGQGPQFIFQYYEEEERQRGNFPDRFSGHQFPNYSSELNVNALLLGDSALYLCASSMGGPNSPLHFGNGTRLTVT.

The chain is built from TRBV11-2 and TRBJ2-1; TRBD2 aligns across 11 bases. Germline V gene data show CDR1 as SGHAT and CDR2 as FQNNGV. The CDR3 is 15 amino acids. The V gene end was trimmed by 3 bases and the J gene end by 8 bases; junction bases not matched to a gene: 6. The CDR3 sequence: CASSFGTSGGYEQFF. The DNA of the CDR3 is TGTGCCAGCAGCTTCGGGACTAGCGGTGGGTATGAGCAGTTCTTC.

In this sample, this clone turned up once. The chain is built from TRBV10-3 and TRBJ1-3; possibly TRBD1 for D (5 bases). CDR3 length equals 16 residues. V was shortened by 3 bases and J by 0 bases, with 12 bases between the two germline ends. Germline lookup yields CDR1 ENHRY and CDR2 SYGVKD. As DNA, the CDR3 is TGTGCCATCAGTGAAACTGACAGTCTCTCTGGAAACACCATATATTTT. Its translation is CAISETDSLSGNTIYF.

The chain couples TRBV7-9 to TRBJ2-7; 7 bases fit TRBD1. The V gene's germline CDR1 is SEHNR and CDR2 FQNEAQ (reference sequence). The CDR3 consists of 16 residues. The J segment lost 2 bases and the V segment lost 1 base, leaving 8 bases of the junction unmatched. The CDR3 DNA is TGTGCCAGCAGCTTAGTCGATACAGGGGCGACCTACGAGCAGTACTTC. This encodes CASSLVDTGATYEQYF.